The next 9 T cell receptor beta chains were all read from a single sample in a study of blood T cell repertoires in COVID-19. Measured with immunoSEQ multiplex PCR; TCRdb has only the in-frame clones, and not every one. The sample yields more than 65,000 clones, 65% to 85% seen once. The sample taken for sequencing was peripheral blood. The source of these receptors is a man aged 55 to 70 with active or convalescent COVID-19.

The rearrangement uses TRBV27 and TRBJ1-1, with TRBD1 as a possible D gene (6 bases). V was pared by 9 bases and J by 0 bases, with 20 bases between. The CDR3 has 16 residues. Germline V gives CDR1 MNHEY, CDR2 SMNVEV (reference sequence). The CDR3 nucleotides read TGTGCCAGTATAAAAGTTAATGGACAGCTGAACACTGAAGCTTTCTTT. The encoded protein is CASIKVNGQLNTEAFF.

The chain links TRBV6-2 or TRBV6-3 to TRBJ2-2, with D hard to call. V lost 2 bases to trimming and J lost 3 bases, with 10 bases between them. Looked up from germline, CDR1 is MNHEY and CDR2 is SVGEGT. This CDR3 spans 15 amino acids. The chain's CDR3 is CASSYLLPDTGELFF. CDR3 DNA: TGTGCCAGCAGTTACCTCCTCCCAGACACCGGGGAGCTGTTTTTT.

The CDR3 is CASSVPGQGTDTQYF. The DNA of the CDR3 is TGTGCCAGCAGCGTACCGGGACAGGGCACAGATACGCAGTATTTT. The chain has TRBV9 and TRBJ2-3, with TRBD1 matching 8 bases. The germline V gene encodes CDR1 SGDLS and CDR2 YYNGEE. V trimming: 1 base; J trimming: 1 base; junction bases outside the gene matches: 2. The CDR3 covers 15 residues.

The gene calls are TRBV7-9 and TRBJ2-7; D is unclear. The CDR3 contains 13 residues. Per the germline V gene, CDR1 is SEHNR and CDR2 is FQNEAQ (reference sequence). The V gene lost 0 bases and the J gene lost 0 bases, with 3 bases spanning the gap. DNA of the CDR3: TGTGCCAGCAGCTTAGCCAGCTCCTACGAGCAGTACTTC. Translating gives CASSLASSYEQYF.

This clone was seen only a few times. J is TRBJ1-2 and V is TRBV9; 11 positions match TRBD1. This CDR3 contains 16 residues. Trimming took 4 bases from V and 6 from J; bases not matched to a gene: 11. Germline loops: CDR1 SGDLS, CDR2 YYNGEE. CDR3 coding DNA: TGTGCCAGCAGCCCCCGGACAGGGGGCTTACCTGATGGCTACACCTTC. Its translation is CASSPRTGGLPDGYTF.

The V gene is TRBV6-1, the J gene TRBJ1-3; D might be TRBD1 (6 bases). This CDR3 spans 15 amino acids. Germline assignment: CDR1 MNHNS and CDR2 SASEGT. Trimming left V 2 bases short and J 2 bases short, with 10 bases between. CDR3 residues: CASSEMGAAGNTIYF. The CDR3 DNA sequence: TGTGCCAGCAGTGAAATGGGGGCGGCTGGAAACACCATATATTTT.

Worth noting for this clone: Additional DNA sequences in this sample encode the identical CDR3. CDR3 coding DNA: TGTGCCAGCTCACCCCCTAGCACAGATACGCAGTATTTT. This translates into CASSPPSTDTQYF. This chain links TRBV18 with TRBJ2-3; the D is unclear. Between the trimmed V and J ends, which lost 3 bases and 0 bases, there was a span of 4 bases. There are 13 residues in the CDR3. In germline, CDR1 is KGHSH, CDR2 LQKENI.

This chain links TRBV4-3 with TRBJ2-4; TRBD2 agrees at 7 bases. V lost 1 base, J lost 8 bases, and 8 bases stayed unmatched. Germline-derived CDR1 and CDR2 are LGHNA and YSLEER. The CDR3 sequence is 15 residues long. Written as DNA, the CDR3 is TGCGCCAGCAGCCAAGGTCGGGGAGGGTTGGACATTCAGTACTTC. Protein product: CASSQGRGGLDIQYF.

V usage is TRBV3-1 (or the pseudogene TRBV3-2) and J usage is TRBJ2-1, with 8 bases fitting TRBD1. CDR3 size: 15 residues. V lost 0 bases and J lost 9; bases outside the gene matches: 7. In germline, CDR1 is LGHDT, CDR2 YNNKEL (reference sequence). CDR3 sequence reads: CASSQDNFRGREQFF. CDR3 coding DNA: TGTGCCAGCAGCCAAGATAATTTCAGGGGGCGTGAGCAGTTCTTC.